This T cell receptor beta chain was recorded in a study of vaccination effects on CD4 cells after COVID-19. This table comes from immunoSEQ multiplex PCR, and its TCRdb copy is limited to in-frame clones, with some not included. This repertoire shows 55,000 to 80,000 clones, 80% found once; its top ten account for 12%. ViraFEST assay sequencing came after antigen-specific CD4+ T cells were expanded with viral peptide pools. Researchers isolated CD4+ T cells once approximately 10 days of culture had elapsed. Nucleocapsid antibody tests were negative, and the vaccine recipients had no prior SARS-CoV-2 infection. As to this clone: Its antigen is currently unknown.

This CDR3 is built from 15 residues. V gave up 9 bases and J gave up 2 bases, with 19 bases separating them. Germline CDR1 reads SGHTA; CDR2 reads FQGNSA. This clonotype was obtained from a human donor who received a COVID-19 vaccine. The specimen was CD4+ T cells from PBMCs cultured with SARS-CoV-2 spike peptides, collected before COVID-19 vaccination. This chain connects TRBV7-2 to TRBJ2-5, with D possibly matching TRBD1 (6 bases). CDR3 DNA sequence: TGTGCCAGTAGGCCTACCGCAGGGGCTCAAGAGACCCAGTACTTC. Protein sequence: CASRPTAGAQETQYF.